The next 18 T cell receptor beta chains were all read from a single sample in a study of radiotherapy plus CTLA-4 blockade in lung cancer. Clones were sequenced by immunoSEQ multiplex PCR, and TCRdb holds only the in-frame ones, with some missing. The sample holds tens of thousands of clones; 70% to 85% are singletons and the top ten take more than 8.5%. Sequencing was performed on peripheral blood, taken from a patient treated with radiotherapy plus ipilimumab. These receptors all come from a human donor with non-small cell lung cancer who had a complete response to radiotherapy plus ipilimumab.

This clone was counted a single time. The V gene is TRBV7-8, the J gene TRBJ2-1, with TRBD2 identical over 14 bases. Germline lookup yields CDR1 SGHVS and CDR2 FQNEAQ. The CDR3 is 17 residues long. With V trimmed by 5 bases and J by 7 bases, 10 bases remained unmatched. CDR3 protein: CASSPRLAGGLVNEQFF. The DNA for the CDR3 is TGTGCCAGCAGCCCAAGACTAGCGGGGGGGCTTGTTAATGAGCAGTTCTTC.

The chain is built from TRBV19 and TRBJ1-2, with D possibly matching TRBD1 (6 bases). The length of the CDR3 is 14 residues. V was trimmed by 0 bases and J by 4 bases, leaving 9 bases between them. CDR1 is LNHDA, CDR2 SQIVND, per germline (reference sequence). The CDR3 bases are TGTGCCAGTAGTATAGATACAGGGCCCTATGGCTACACCTTC. Translated, it gives CASSIDTGPYGYTF. The full variable domain, its missing parts supplied by reference TRBV19 and TRBJ1-2, is DGGITQSPKYLFRKEGQNVTLSCEQNLNHDAMYWYRQDPGQGLRLIYYSQIVNDFQKGDIAEGYSVSREKKESFPLTVTSAQKNPTAFYLCASSIDTGPYGYTFGSGTRLTVV.

This sequence joins TRBV11-3 and TRBJ1-1, with TRBD1 matching 7 bases. Germline assignment: CDR1 SGHNT and CDR2 YENEEA. The CDR3 loop spans 16 amino acids. The ends lost 2 bases at V and 1 base at J; junction bases unmatched: 7. CDR3 region: CASSLSLGTANTEAFF. The CDR3 bases are TGTGCCAGCAGCTTAAGCCTCGGGACAGCGAACACTGAAGCTTTCTTT.

CDR3 nucleotides: TGCAGCGCCCCGGGACTCCGGAACACTGAAGCTTTCTTT. As protein: CSAPGLRNTEAFF. The chain joins TRBV29-1 to TRBJ1-1; D is possibly TRBD1 (5 bases). The germline V gene has CDR1 SQVTM and CDR2 ANQGSEA. The CDR3 runs to 13 residues. Trimming left V 7 bases short and J 1 base short, with 13 bases between.

The chain joins TRBV5-1 to TRBJ2-1; no definite D call. The CDR3 runs to 13 residues. Trimming removed 4 bases from V and 7 bases from J, with 12 bases in between. Germline loops: CDR1 SGHRS, CDR2 YFSETQ. In nucleotides, the CDR3 is TGCGCCAGCAGCCGTTTAGATGTAAATGAGCAGTTCTTC. Its protein product is CASSRLDVNEQFF.

The V and J genes are TRBV5-1 and TRBJ2-1; D unclear. Trimming removed 2 bases at V and 3 bases at J, with 15 bases between. This CDR3 is built from 16 residues. CDR1 SGHRS and CDR2 YFSETQ come from the germline V gene. CDR3 coding DNA: TGCGCCAGCAGCTTACACGGATCCATTGGCTACAATGAGCAGTTCTTC. Residues: CASSLHGSIGYNEQFF. The full variable domain, completed using reference TRBV5-1 and TRBJ2-1, is KAGVTQTPRYLIKTRGQQVTLSCSPISGHRSVSWYQQTPGQGLQFLFEYFSETQRNKGNFPGRFSGRQFSNSRSEMNVSTLELGDSALYLCASSLHGSIGYNEQFFGPGTRLTVL.

V is TRBV29-1 and J is TRBJ2-3; 11 bases match TRBD1. J gave up 5 bases and V 7 bases, and 8 bases lay outside the gene matches. Germline V gives CDR1 SQVTM, CDR2 ANQGSEA. The CDR3 has 14 amino acids. The CDR3 nucleotides are TGCAGCGCAGGGGACAGGGGGAGGATAGATACGCAGTATTTT. Residues: CSAGDRGRIDTQYF.

The CDR3 DNA sequence: TGTGCCAGCAGCTTACTCCCTAGCGGGAGTGCTACCGGGGAGCTGTTTTTT. Protein product: CASSLLPSGSATGELFF. The rearrangement uses TRBV7-8 and TRBJ2-2; 10 positions agree with TRBD2. The germline V gene encodes CDR1 SGHVS and CDR2 FQNEAQ. V dropped 2 bases and J dropped 5; count of bases not matched to a gene: 8. The CDR3 extends over 17 amino acids.

The chain employs TRBV30 and TRBJ1-5; D perhaps matches TRBD1 (5 bases). The CDR3 is made up of 15 amino acids. V dropped 3 bases and J dropped 2 bases, with 14 bases sitting between them. Germline CDR1 reads GTSNPN; CDR2 reads SVGIG (reference sequence). The CDR3 bases are TGTGCCTGGAGCGGGGGGGAGGAGGGCAATCAGCCCCAGCATTTT. Protein: CAWSGGEEGNQPQHF. Filled out from reference TRBV30 and TRBJ1-5, the complete variable domain reads SQTIHQWPATLVQPVGSPLSLECTVEGTSNPNLYWYRQAAGRGLQLLFYSVGIGQISSEVPQNLSASRPQDRQFILSSKKLLLSDSGFYLCAWSGGEEGNQPQHFGDGTRLSIL.

This chain connects TRBV4-3 to TRBJ1-1, with D unclear. V dropped 0 bases and J dropped 5 bases, with 13 bases sitting between them. Per the germline V gene, CDR1 is LGHNA and CDR2 is YSLEER. The CDR3 covers 15 residues. CDR3 region: CASSQEWPQRTEAFF. CDR3 DNA sequence: TGCGCCAGCAGCCAAGAATGGCCCCAGAGGACTGAAGCTTTCTTT.

This chain links TRBV5-8 with TRBJ2-6; 7 nucleotides match TRBD1. Germline V gives CDR1 SGHTS, CDR2 YDEGEE. CDR3 length equals 15 residues. V was pared by 4 bases and J by 2 bases, with 3 bases of the junction left unmatched. CDR3 DNA sequence: TGTGCCAGCAGCCACGACAGGGCTGGGGCCAACGTCCTGACTTTC. It codes for CASSHDRAGANVLTF.

The chain has TRBV7-2 and TRBJ2-1, with 10 positions matching TRBD1. Germline V gene sequence: CDR1 SGHTA, CDR2 FQGNSA. Losses at the gene ends were 5 bases for V and 13 bases for J; bases not matched to a gene: 11. The CDR3 spans 14 residues. The CDR3 DNA sequence: TGTGCCAGCAGCCCTCAATCGACAGGGGGCGAACAGTTCTTC. Its translation: CASSPQSTGGEQFF.

This chain joins TRBV2 and TRBJ2-3, with unresolved D. Germline V CDR1 and CDR2: SNHLY, FYNNEI. The CDR3 extends over 11 amino acids. V lost 7 bases and J 6 bases, leaving 8 bases between the germline ends. As DNA, the CDR3 is TGTGCCAGCACTGTCCGGGATACGCAGTATTTT. It yields the protein CASTVRDTQYF.

The CDR3 spells CASSPGTAHNYGYTF. In DNA form, the CDR3 reads TGTGCCAGTAGTCCTGGGACAGCTCATAACTATGGCTACACCTTC. The chain employs TRBV19 and TRBJ1-2, with 7 positions matching TRBD1. Losses at the gene ends were 5 bases for V and 1 base for J; bases not matched to a gene: 7. The CDR3 extends over 15 amino acids. CDR1 LNHDA and CDR2 SQIVND come from the germline V gene (reference sequence).

J is TRBJ1-5 and V is TRBV5-6; D might be TRBD1 (6 bases). The germline V gene encodes CDR1 SGHDT and CDR2 YYEEEE. V shed 1 base and J shed 6 bases, with 11 bases lying between them. The CDR3 runs to 14 residues. For the CDR3, the DNA is TGTGCCAGCAGCTTGACAGGGACTCGTCAGCCCCAGCATTTT. Its protein product is CASSLTGTRQPQHF.

The J gene is TRBJ2-1, the V gene TRBV27; 9 bases fit TRBD2. Germline CDR1 MNHEY, CDR2 SMNVEV (reference sequence). There are 17 residues in the CDR3. J was trimmed by 6 bases and V by 4 bases; bases with no gene match: 13. This CDR3 reads CASSSHPLAGSGNEQFF. For the CDR3, the DNA is TGTGCCAGCAGTTCCCACCCCCTAGCGGGATCGGGCAATGAGCAGTTCTTC.

This chain uses TRBV20-1 with TRBJ1-3; 8 bases align to TRBD1. Trimming cost V 6 bases and J 8 bases; bases outside gene matches: 3. The germline CDR1 and CDR2 sequences are DFQATT and SNEGSKA (reference sequence). The CDR3 is 11 amino acids. In nucleotides, the CDR3 is TGCAGTGCCGAACAGGGGGACACCATATATTTT. Translated, it gives CSAEQGDTIYF.

The J gene is TRBJ1-3, the V gene TRBV10-3; tentative D call: TRBD1 (6 bases). Trimming shortened V by 6 bases and J by 4 bases, and 13 bases separated the two germline ends. The CDR3 consists of 14 residues. CDR1 and CDR2 (germline): ENHRY, SYGVKD. DNA for the CDR3: TGTGCCATCAGGATGGGGGCGCGGGGAAACACCATATATTTT. Amino acids: CAIRMGARGNTIYF.